This T cell receptor (beta chain) was captured in a study of T cell repertoires in cytomegalovirus infection. The overall study: Public TCR beta signatures provided an indication of both CMV infection and a matching HLA type. Study-level results: Pooled public TCR beta family frequency picked out CMV carriers with the relevant HLA. HLA-C-restricted, CMV-specific TCR beta clonotypes were dominant ex vivo.

Using its own MiXCR run on the reads, TCRdb lists one record per CDR3 protein. This table has 200,000 to 300,000 distinct CDR3 sequences, 12% appearing once. This clonotype was counted ten times or more. Its cognate antigen is unknown. Looked up from germline, CDR1 is MNHNY and CDR2 is SVGAGI (reference sequence). This CDR3 spans 15 amino acids. Trimming at V came to 0 bases and at J to 5 bases, leaving 5 bases not matched to a gene. The TCR comes from a human donor in good health (CMV status not recorded). Some clones in this sample may be carry-over from other donors' samples. This chain connects TRBV6-6 to TRBJ2-3; TRBD1 agrees at 7 bases. The sample comprised PBMCs. Here the CDR3 reads CASSYSSTGEDTQYF. CDR3 sequence (DNA): TGTGCCAGCAGTTACTCGAGCACAGGGGAAGATACGCAGTATTTT.